This T cell receptor (beta chain) was documented in a study of OX40 agonist ivuxolimab in advanced cancers. Study-wide points: The CD4+ and CD8+ T cells in the blood had expanded clonally by week 6 at 0.1 to 3.0 mg/kg. On average, CD8+ T cells showed a greater number of expanded clones than CD4+.

To note about this clone: Its matching antigen is unknown.

Germline V CDR1 and CDR2: KGHSH, LQKENI. The V gene end was trimmed by 3 bases and the J gene end by 5 bases; junction bases not matched to a gene: 8. The CDR3 extends over 16 amino acids. Repertoires were generated with immunoSEQ multiplex PCR, while TCRdb's copy carries only in-frame clones and drops some. The profile shows nearly 80,000 clones, roughly four fifths of them singletons. This receptor was taken from an adult with an advanced solid tumor such as melanoma, head and neck, liver or kidney cancer. The rearrangement joins TRBV18 to TRBJ1-4; 8 bases match TRBD1. This specimen consisted of CD4+ or CD8+ T cells sorted from blood, obtained in a trial of the OX40 agonist ivuxolimab. CDR3 amino acids: CASSPIGQGGNEKLFF. The CDR3 DNA follows: TGTGCCAGCTCACCTATAGGACAGGGCGGAAATGAAAAACTGTTTTTT.